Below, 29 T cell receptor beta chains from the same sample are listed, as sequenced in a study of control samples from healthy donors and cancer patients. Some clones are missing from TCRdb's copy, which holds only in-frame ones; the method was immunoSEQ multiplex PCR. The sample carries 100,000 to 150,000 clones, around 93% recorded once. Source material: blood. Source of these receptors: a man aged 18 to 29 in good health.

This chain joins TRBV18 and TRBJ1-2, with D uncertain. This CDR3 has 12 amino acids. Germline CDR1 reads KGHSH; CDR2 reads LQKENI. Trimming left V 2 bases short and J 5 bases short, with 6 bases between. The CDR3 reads CASSPRTYGYTF. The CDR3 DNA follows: TGTGCCAGCTCACCAAGAACTTATGGCTACACCTTC.

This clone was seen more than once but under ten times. The CDR3 DNA follows: TGTGCCAGCAGCGCCGGACAGGGTAATCAGCCCCAGCATTTT. Amino acid sequence: CASSAGQGNQPQHF. V is TRBV9 and J is TRBJ1-5; 8 bases are shared with TRBD1. Trimming at V came to 3 bases and at J to 4 bases, leaving 3 bases not matched to a gene. Germline assignment: CDR1 SGDLS and CDR2 YYNGEE. There are 14 residues in the CDR3.

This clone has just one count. The CDR3 here is CASSLAPRAPLHF. The CDR3 bases are TGTGCCAGCAGTTTAGCCCCCCGCGCACCCCTCCACTTT. The V gene is TRBV27, the J gene TRBJ1-6; D is ambiguous. This CDR3 has 13 residues. The ends were cut back, 2 bases at V and 11 bases at J, with 10 bases in the middle. The germline V gene has CDR1 MNHEY and CDR2 SMNVEV (reference sequence).

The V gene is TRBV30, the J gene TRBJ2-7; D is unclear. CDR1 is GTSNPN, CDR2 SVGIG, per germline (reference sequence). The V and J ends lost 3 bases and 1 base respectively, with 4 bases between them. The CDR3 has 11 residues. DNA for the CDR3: TGTGCCTGGAGCGAGTCCTACGAGCAGTACTTC. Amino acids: CAWSESYEQYF.

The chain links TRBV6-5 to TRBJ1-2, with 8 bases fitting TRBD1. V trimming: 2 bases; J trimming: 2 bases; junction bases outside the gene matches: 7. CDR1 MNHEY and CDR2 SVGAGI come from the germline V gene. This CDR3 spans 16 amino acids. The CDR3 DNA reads TGTGCCAGCAGTTACCAACAGGACAGGGCCAACTATGGCTACACCTTC. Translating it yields CASSYQQDRANYGYTF.

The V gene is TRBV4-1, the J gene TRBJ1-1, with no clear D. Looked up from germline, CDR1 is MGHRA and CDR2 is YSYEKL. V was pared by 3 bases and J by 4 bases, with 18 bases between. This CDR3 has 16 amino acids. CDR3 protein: CASSHTPGDEGTEAFF. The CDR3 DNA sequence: TGCGCCAGCAGCCACACGCCGGGAGACGAGGGCACTGAAGCTTTCTTT.

The CDR3 loop is CASSSPGTNYNEQFF. Here the CDR3 DNA reads TGCGCCAGCAGCTCTCCGGGGACTAACTACAATGAGCAGTTCTTC. The gene calls are TRBV5-1 and TRBJ2-1; TRBD2 matches 7 bases. CDR3 length: 15 residues. With 3 bases clipped from V and 3 bases from J, the junction kept 6 bases outside the gene matches. The V gene's germline CDR1 is SGHRS and CDR2 YFSETQ.

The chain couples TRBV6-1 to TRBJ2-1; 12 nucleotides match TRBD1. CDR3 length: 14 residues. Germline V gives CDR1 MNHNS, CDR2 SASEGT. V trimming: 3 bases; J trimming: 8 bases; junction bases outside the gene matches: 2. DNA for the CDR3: TGTGCCAGCAGTGATTGGGACAGGGGGCATGAGCAGTTCTTC. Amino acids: CASSDWDRGHEQFF.

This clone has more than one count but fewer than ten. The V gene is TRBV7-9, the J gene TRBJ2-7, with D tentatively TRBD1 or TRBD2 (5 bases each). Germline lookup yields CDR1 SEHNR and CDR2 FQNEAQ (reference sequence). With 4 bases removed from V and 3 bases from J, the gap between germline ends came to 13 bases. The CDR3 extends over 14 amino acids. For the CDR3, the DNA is TGTGCCAGCAGCTCCACCGGGGCCGACTACGAGCAGTACTTC. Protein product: CASSSTGADYEQYF. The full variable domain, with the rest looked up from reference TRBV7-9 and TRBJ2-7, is DTGVSQNPRHKITKRGQNVTFRCDPISEHNRLYWYRQTLGQGPEFLTYFQNEAQLEKSRLLSDRFSAERPKGSFSTLEIQRTEQGDSAMYLCASSSTGADYEQYFGPGTRLTVT.

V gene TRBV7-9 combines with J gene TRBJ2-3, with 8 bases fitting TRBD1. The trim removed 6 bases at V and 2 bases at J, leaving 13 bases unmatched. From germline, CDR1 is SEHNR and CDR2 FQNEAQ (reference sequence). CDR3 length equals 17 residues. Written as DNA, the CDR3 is TGTGCCAGCAGTCGGAGCGGACAGGGCTCGAACACAGATACGCAGTATTTT. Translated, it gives CASSRSGQGSNTDTQYF.

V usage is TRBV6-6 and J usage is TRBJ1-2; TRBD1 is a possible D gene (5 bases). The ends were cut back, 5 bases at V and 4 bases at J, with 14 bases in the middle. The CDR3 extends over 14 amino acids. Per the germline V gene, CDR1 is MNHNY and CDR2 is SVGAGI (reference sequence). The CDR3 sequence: CASSPIQALYGYTF. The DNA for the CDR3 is TGTGCCAGCAGTCCCATACAGGCCCTCTATGGCTACACCTTC.

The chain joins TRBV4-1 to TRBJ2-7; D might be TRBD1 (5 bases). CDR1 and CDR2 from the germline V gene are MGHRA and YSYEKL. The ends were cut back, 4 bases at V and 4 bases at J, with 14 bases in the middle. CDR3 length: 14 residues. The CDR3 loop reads CASSRDSQGYEQYF. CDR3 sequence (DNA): TGCGCCAGCAGCCGAGATTCGCAGGGATACGAGCAGTACTTC.

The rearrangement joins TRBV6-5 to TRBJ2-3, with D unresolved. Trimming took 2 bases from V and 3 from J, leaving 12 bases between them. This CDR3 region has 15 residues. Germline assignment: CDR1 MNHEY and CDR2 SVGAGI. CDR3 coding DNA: TGTGCCAGCAGTTACGAAGGGATGAGGACAGATACGCAGTATTTT. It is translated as CASSYEGMRTDTQYF.

DNA for the CDR3: TGTGCCAGCAGTTTAAGGTCTAGGCCCTATAATTCACCCCTCCACTTT. This encodes CASSLRSRPYNSPLHF. The J gene is TRBJ1-6, the V gene TRBV27; D unresolved. The CDR3 consists of 16 residues. Germline V lookup: CDR1 MNHEY, CDR2 SMNVEV (reference sequence). Trimming took 2 bases from V and 2 from J, leaving 10 bases between them.

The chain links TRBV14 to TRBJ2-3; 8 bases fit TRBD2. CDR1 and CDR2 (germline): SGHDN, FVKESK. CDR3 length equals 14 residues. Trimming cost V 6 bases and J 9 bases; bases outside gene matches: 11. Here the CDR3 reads CASSPGGGWRTQYF. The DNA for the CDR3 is TGTGCCAGCAGTCCCGGCGGGGGGTGGCGAACGCAGTATTTT.

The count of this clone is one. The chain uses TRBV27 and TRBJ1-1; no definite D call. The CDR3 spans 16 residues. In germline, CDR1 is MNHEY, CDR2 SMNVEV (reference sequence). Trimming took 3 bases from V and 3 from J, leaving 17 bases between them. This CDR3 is CASSFRLYIGHTEAFF. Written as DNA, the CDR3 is TGTGCCAGCAGTTTTCGACTCTACATAGGGCACACTGAAGCTTTCTTT.

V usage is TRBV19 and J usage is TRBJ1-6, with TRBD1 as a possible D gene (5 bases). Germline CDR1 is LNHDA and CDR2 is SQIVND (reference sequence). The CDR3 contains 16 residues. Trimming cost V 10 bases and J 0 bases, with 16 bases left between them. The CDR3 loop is CANPGAGSSYNSPLHF. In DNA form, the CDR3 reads TGTGCCAATCCTGGGGCAGGGAGCTCCTATAATTCACCCCTCCACTTT. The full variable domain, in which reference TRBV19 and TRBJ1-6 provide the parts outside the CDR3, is DGGITQSPKYLFRKEGQNVTLSCEQNLNHDAMYWYRQDPGQGLRLIYYSQIVNDFQKGDIAEGYSVSREKKESFPLTVTSAQKNPTAFYLCANPGAGSSYNSPLHFGNGTRLTVT.

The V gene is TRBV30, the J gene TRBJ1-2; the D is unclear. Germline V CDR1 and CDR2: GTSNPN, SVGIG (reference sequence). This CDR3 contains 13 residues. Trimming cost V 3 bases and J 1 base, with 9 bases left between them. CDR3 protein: CAWRQSFNYGYTF. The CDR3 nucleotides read TGTGCCTGGAGACAGTCCTTTAACTATGGCTACACCTTC.

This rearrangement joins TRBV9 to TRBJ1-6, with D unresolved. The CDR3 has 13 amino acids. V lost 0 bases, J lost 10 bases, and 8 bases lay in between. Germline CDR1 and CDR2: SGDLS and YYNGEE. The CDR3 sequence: CASSVEPGSPLHF. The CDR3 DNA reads TGTGCCAGCAGCGTAGAGCCCGGGTCACCCCTCCACTTT.

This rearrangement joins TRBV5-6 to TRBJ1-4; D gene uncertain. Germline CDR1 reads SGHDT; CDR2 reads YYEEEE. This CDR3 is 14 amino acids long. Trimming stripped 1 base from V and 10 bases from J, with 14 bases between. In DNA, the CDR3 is TGTGCCAGCAGCTTGTCTCATTCGGCGGCAAAACTGTTTTTT. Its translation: CASSLSHSAAKLFF.

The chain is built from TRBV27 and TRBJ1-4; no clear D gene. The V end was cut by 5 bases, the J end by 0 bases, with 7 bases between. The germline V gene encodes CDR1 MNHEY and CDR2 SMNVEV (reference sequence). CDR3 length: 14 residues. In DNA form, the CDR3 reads TGTGCCAGCAGTGGGGATGCAACTAATGAAAAACTGTTTTTT. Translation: CASSGDATNEKLFF.

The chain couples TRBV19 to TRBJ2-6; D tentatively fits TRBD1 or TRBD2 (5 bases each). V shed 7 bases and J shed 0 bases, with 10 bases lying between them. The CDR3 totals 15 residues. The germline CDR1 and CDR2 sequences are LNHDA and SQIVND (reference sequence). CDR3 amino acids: CASTPGTSGANVLTF. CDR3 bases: TGTGCCAGTACCCCGGGGACCTCTGGGGCCAACGTCCTGACTTTC.

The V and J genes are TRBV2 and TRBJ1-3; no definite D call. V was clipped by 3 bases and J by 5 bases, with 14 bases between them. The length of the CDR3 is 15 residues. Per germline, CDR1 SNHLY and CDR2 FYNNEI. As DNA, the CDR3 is TGTGCCAGCAGTGACTCGAGATTTGGAAGAAACACCATATATTTT. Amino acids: CASSDSRFGRNTIYF.

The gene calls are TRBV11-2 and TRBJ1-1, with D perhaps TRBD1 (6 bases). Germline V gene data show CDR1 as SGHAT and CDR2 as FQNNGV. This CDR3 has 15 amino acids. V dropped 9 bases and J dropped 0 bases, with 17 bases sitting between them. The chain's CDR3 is CASYTGTTMNTEAFF. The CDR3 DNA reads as TGTGCCAGTTATACAGGGACCACCATGAACACTGAAGCTTTCTTT.

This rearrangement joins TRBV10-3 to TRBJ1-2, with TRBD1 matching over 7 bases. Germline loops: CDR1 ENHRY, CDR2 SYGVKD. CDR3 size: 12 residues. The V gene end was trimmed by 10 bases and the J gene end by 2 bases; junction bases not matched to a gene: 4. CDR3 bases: TGTGCCACCGAGACAGGGAACTATGGCTACACCTTC. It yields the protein CATETGNYGYTF.

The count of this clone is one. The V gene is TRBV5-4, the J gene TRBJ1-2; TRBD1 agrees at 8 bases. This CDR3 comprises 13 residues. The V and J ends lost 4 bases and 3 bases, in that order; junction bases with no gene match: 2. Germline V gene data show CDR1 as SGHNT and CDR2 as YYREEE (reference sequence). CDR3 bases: TGTGCCAGCAGCCCGGGACAGGACTATGGCTACACCTTC. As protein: CASSPGQDYGYTF.

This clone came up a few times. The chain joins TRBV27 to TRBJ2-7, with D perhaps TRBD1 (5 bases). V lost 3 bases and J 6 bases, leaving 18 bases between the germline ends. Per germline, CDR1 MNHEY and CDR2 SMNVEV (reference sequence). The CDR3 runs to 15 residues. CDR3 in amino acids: CASSLSPSGSGEQYF. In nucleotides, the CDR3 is TGTGCCAGCAGTTTGTCTCCGTCAGGGTCAGGCGAGCAGTACTTC.

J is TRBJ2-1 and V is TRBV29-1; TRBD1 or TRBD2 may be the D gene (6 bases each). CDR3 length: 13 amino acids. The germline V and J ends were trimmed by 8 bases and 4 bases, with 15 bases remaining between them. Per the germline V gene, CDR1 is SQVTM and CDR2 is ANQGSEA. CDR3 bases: TGCAGCCTGGCCGGGGGCGAGTACAATGAGCAGTTCTTC. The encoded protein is CSLAGGEYNEQFF.

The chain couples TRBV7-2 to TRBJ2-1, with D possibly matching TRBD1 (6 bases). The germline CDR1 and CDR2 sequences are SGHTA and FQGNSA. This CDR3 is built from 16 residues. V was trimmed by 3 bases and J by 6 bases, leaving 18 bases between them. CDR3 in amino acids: CASSLMGPGVGNEQFF. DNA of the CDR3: TGTGCCAGCAGCTTGATGGGCCCAGGGGTGGGCAATGAGCAGTTCTTC.